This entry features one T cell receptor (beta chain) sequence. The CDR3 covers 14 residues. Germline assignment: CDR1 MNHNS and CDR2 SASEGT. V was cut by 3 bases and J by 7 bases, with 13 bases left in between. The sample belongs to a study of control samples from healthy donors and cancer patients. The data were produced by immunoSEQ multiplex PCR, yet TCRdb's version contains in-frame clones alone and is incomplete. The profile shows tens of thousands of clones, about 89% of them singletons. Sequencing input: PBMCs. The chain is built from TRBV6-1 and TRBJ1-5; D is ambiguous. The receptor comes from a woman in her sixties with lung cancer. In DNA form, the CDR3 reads TGTGCCAGCAGTGAGGCCCACCCGAGGCAGCCCCAGCATTTT. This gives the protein CASSEAHPRQPQHF.